The rows below give T cell receptor beta chains drawn from one sample of a study of CD8+ T cells in alopecia areata. TCRdb's table, derived via immunoSEQ multiplex PCR, lists solely in-frame clones and lacks some. The table lists some 200,000 clones, roughly 44% of them singletons. Source: CD4+ T cells sorted from blood, taken around week 36, from a patient treated with tofacitinib. The receptors here all came from a human donor with alopecia areata. The CDR3 runs from the conserved cysteine through the conserved F or W. A D gene is named only where the DNA matches it firmly. Some rows mark clone size as missing; the rest say once, few, many or name a class of expanded clone.

cdr3_aa	cdr3_nt	d_call	v_call	j_call	clone_size
CAWSVGSSGANVLTF	TGTGCCTGGAGTGTCGGTAGCTCTGGGGCCAACGTCCTGACTTTC	.	TRBV30	TRBJ2-6	.
CSAGAKGEQYF	TGCAGCGCCGGGGCCAAGGGCGAGCAGTACTTC	.	TRBV29-1	TRBJ2-7	.
CASSEALVASQDGYTF	TGTGCCAGCAGTGAAGCGCTTGTGGCGTCTCAAGATGGCTACACCTTC	.	TRBV2	TRBJ1-2	few
CASSQTGPSYEQYF	TGTGCCAGCAGTCAAACCGGGCCCTCCTACGAGCAGTACTTC	.	TRBV28	TRBJ2-7	.
CASSPQAGFGAKNIQYF	TGTGCCAGCAGTCCCCAGGCGGGGTTCGGAGCCAAAAACATTCAGTACTTC	.	TRBV27	TRBJ2-4	few
CAWDPGGTGTNEQFF	TGTGCCTGGGATCCGGGGGGGACCGGAACCAATGAGCAGTTCTTC	TRBD2	TRBV30	TRBJ2-1	.
CAIGVSYEQYF	TGTGCCATCGGGGTCTCCTACGAGCAGTACTTC	.	TRBV10-3	TRBJ2-7	many
CASSHGTSGTLETQYF	TGCGCCAGCAGCCACGGGACTAGCGGGACCTTGGAGACCCAGTACTTC	TRBD2	TRBV4-1	TRBJ2-5	.
CASSKSEETQYF	TGTGCCAGCAGCAAATCCGAAGAGACCCAGTACTTC	.	TRBV7-2	TRBJ2-5	.
CASSPQRGGADIQYF	TGTGCCAGCTCACCCCAAAGAGGGGGCGCTGACATTCAGTACTTC	TRBD1	TRBV18	TRBJ2-4	few
CASSYTDRDTEAFF	TGTGCCAGCAGTTACACTGACAGGGACACTGAAGCTTTCTTT	TRBD1	TRBV6-6	TRBJ1-1	.
CAWSVVNEKLFF	TGTGCCTGGAGTGTAGTAAATGAAAAACTGTTTTTT	.	TRBV30	TRBJ1-4	.
CAWIVGHPSGGKNIQYF	TGTGCCTGGATAGTGGGGCACCCCTCTGGGGGCAAAAACATTCAGTACTTC	.	TRBV30	TRBJ2-4	few
CASSRLAGGFTDTQYF	TGTGCCAGCAGTAGACTAGCGGGAGGGTTCACAGATACGCAGTATTTT	TRBD2	TRBV2	TRBJ2-3	.
CSAGDSRTYEQYF	TGCAGCGCCGGGGATTCCCGCACGTACGAGCAGTACTTC	.	TRBV29-1	TRBJ2-7	.
CASSLTNSETQYF	TGTGCCAGCAGCTTAACGAATAGCGAGACGCAGTATTTT	.	TRBV7-3	TRBJ2-3	few
CASSPVGDNEQFF	TGTGCCAGCAGCCCTGTGGGAGACAATGAGCAGTTCTTC	.	TRBV5-4	TRBJ2-1	.
CAWVARSWNYGYTF	TGTGCCTGGGTTGCAAGGTCATGGAACTATGGCTACACCTTC	.	TRBV30	TRBJ1-2	.
CATASAPYYNEQFF	TGTGCCACCGCGTCGGCCCCATACTACAATGAGCAGTTCTTC	.	TRBV6-5	TRBJ2-1	.
CASSTSGSDNEQFF	TGCGCCAGCTCGACTAGCGGGAGCGACAATGAGCAGTTCTTC	TRBD2	TRBV5-1	TRBJ2-1	.
CAVGGSMKTQYF	TGTGCAGTGGGCGGGAGTATGAAGACCCAGTACTTC	TRBD2	TRBV7-3	TRBJ2-5	few
CASSPRGGFQETQYF	TGTGCCAGCAGCCCCCGGGGGGGGTTCCAAGAGACCCAGTACTTC	TRBD2	TRBV7-8	TRBJ2-5	.
CASRVTYEQYF	TGTGCCAGCAGGGTAACCTACGAGCAGTACTTC	.	TRBV2	TRBJ2-7	few
CASSLATLAGAFEQFF	TGTGCCAGCAGCTTAGCAACCCTAGCGGGAGCCTTTGAGCAGTTCTTC	TRBD2	TRBV7-2	TRBJ2-1	.
CSVGITWANVLTF	TGCAGCGTTGGGATTACCTGGGCCAACGTCCTGACTTTC	.	TRBV29-1	TRBJ2-6	few
CASSQDFVQYQETQYF	TGCGCCAGCAGCCAAGATTTTGTGCAATACCAAGAGACCCAGTACTTC	.	TRBV4-3	TRBJ2-5	.
CASSLMAYEQYF	TGTGCCAGCAGCTTAATGGCTTACGAGCAGTACTTC	.	TRBV11-2	TRBJ2-7	few
CASRGSTDTQYF	TGTGCCAGCAGGGGCAGCACAGATACGCAGTATTTT	.	TRBV25-1	TRBJ2-3	once
CASIGLAGSHNEQFF	TGTGCCAGCATTGGACTAGCGGGGTCCCACAATGAGCAGTTCTTC	TRBD2	TRBV6-5	TRBJ2-1	.
CASRRRTGELFF	TGTGCCAGCAGAAGACGGACCGGGGAGCTGTTTTTT	.	TRBV28	TRBJ2-2	.
CASSRVDTQYF	TGCGCCAGCAGTAGGGTAGATACGCAGTATTTT	.	TRBV5-1	TRBJ2-3	once